The 19 T cell receptor beta chains below were found in one sample sequenced in a study of blood T cell repertoires in COVID-19. Profiled with immunoSEQ multiplex PCR; TCRdb holds only in-frame clones, not every one. The sample contains some 80,000 clones, over 60% of which appear only once. Sequencing was done on a sample of peripheral blood. Receptors were obtained from a woman older than 75 with active or convalescent COVID-19.

This clone appeared once. The CDR3: CASSLGLAEYQETQYF. In DNA form, the CDR3 reads TGTGCCAGCAGCTTAGGTCTAGCGGAATACCAAGAGACCCAGTACTTC. This chain joins TRBV7-9 and TRBJ2-5; 7 bases line up with TRBD2. V was clipped by 1 base and J by 0 bases; unmatched bases: 5. Per germline, CDR1 SEHNR and CDR2 FQNEAQ (reference sequence). This CDR3 is 16 amino acids long.

The chain is built from TRBV24-1 and TRBJ2-5; 9 positions agree with TRBD1. The germline CDR1 and CDR2 sequences are KGHDR and SFDVKD. V lost 7 bases and J lost 3; bases outside the gene matches: 2. This CDR3 region has 13 residues. The CDR3: CATRRTGEETQYF. Here the CDR3 DNA reads TGTGCCACCAGGAGGACAGGGGAAGAGACCCAGTACTTC.

The genes are TRBV5-1 and TRBJ2-5; TRBD1 matches 12 bases. Germline trimming cut 4 bases from V and 5 bases from J; bases unmatched to any gene: 9. The V gene's germline CDR1 is SGHRS and CDR2 YFSETQ. The CDR3 runs 16 residues. The DNA of the CDR3 is TGCGCCAGCAGCGGGACAGGGGGCGCGGGTTGGGAGACCCAGTACTTC. Its protein product is CASSGTGGAGWETQYF.

A note on this clone: At one boundary the junction diverges from the germline segment, which might be a read error. This chain joins TRBV6-1 and TRBJ2-1; a weak D match, TRBD1 (6 bases). Germline lookup yields CDR1 MNHNS and CDR2 SASEGT. CDR3 length: 12 residues. In DNA form, the CDR3 reads TGTGCCAGCAGTCAAGCCGGGGACACGACGATCTTC. It codes for CASSQAGDTTIF.

This chain uses TRBV4-1 with TRBJ2-7, with D uncertain. This CDR3 is built from 13 residues. The germline gives CDR1 MGHRA, CDR2 YSYEKL. V was shortened by 0 bases and J by 6 bases, with 9 bases between the two germline ends. CDR3 protein: CASSQERRFEQYF. The CDR3 DNA is TGCGCCAGCAGCCAAGAACGCAGATTCGAGCAGTACTTC.

The DNA for the CDR3 is TGTGCCAGCTCCCTAACCACGGGGGGCAATCAGCCCCAGCATTTT. It codes for CASSLTTGGNQPQHF. The chain combines TRBV18 with TRBJ1-5; a possible D gene is TRBD1 (5 bases). The CDR3 has 15 amino acids. In germline, CDR1 is KGHSH, CDR2 LQKENI. Trimming stripped 6 bases from V and 2 bases from J, with 14 bases between.

The chain's CDR3 is CATSGSTGSGGYTF. The CDR3 nucleotides read TGTGCCACCAGCGGGTCCACAGGGTCCGGGGGCTACACCTTC. The chain combines TRBV15 with TRBJ1-2, with D perhaps matching TRBD1 (6 bases). CDR3 length equals 14 residues. Germline CDR1 is LNHNV and CDR2 is YYDKDF (reference sequence). V was clipped by 5 bases and J by 8 bases, with 18 bases between them.

CDR3 region: CASSPPRASNEKLFF. The CDR3 region has the DNA TGTGCCAGCAGCCCCCCCAGGGCGAGTAATGAAAAACTGTTTTTT. This chain links TRBV28 with TRBJ1-4; D may be TRBD1 (5 bases). Between the trimmed V and J ends, which lost 6 bases and 4 bases, there was a span of 15 bases. CDR3 length: 15 amino acids. Germline CDR1 is MDHEN and CDR2 is SYDVKM.

The chain couples TRBV5-4 to TRBJ1-4; 10 nucleotides line up with TRBD1. CDR3 length equals 15 residues. The ends lost 4 bases at V and 5 bases at J; junction bases unmatched: 5. CDR1 and CDR2 (germline): SGHNT, YYREEE (reference sequence). CDR3 nucleotides: TGTGCCAGCAGCCCAGGGACAGGGGCAAATGAAAAACTGTTTTTT. Its protein product is CASSPGTGANEKLFF.

The gene calls are TRBV4-1 and TRBJ2-5, with TRBD2 identical over 8 bases. The germline V gene encodes CDR1 MGHRA and CDR2 YSYEKL. Unmatched junction bases numbered 16, after V lost 0 bases and J lost 7 bases. The CDR3 runs 18 residues. The CDR3 loop is CASSQDLTSGGLGGTQYF. As DNA, the CDR3 is TGCGCCAGCAGCCAAGATCTTACCAGCGGGGGATTAGGAGGGACCCAGTACTTC.

The J gene is TRBJ2-3, the V gene TRBV6-6; the D gene is possibly TRBD1 (5 bases). The CDR3 length is 14 residues. Per germline, CDR1 MNHNY and CDR2 SVGAGI (reference sequence). Deletions cut 2 bases from V and 0 bases from J, with 6 bases between. The CDR3 DNA reads as TGTGCCAGCAGTTACGGGGCTAGCACAGATACGCAGTATTTT. This codes for CASSYGASTDTQYF.

This chain links TRBV10-3 with TRBJ2-7, with a tentative D call TRBD1 (6 bases). This CDR3 contains 12 residues. Germline V gives CDR1 ENHRY, CDR2 SYGVKD. The CDR3 nucleotides are TGTGCTCACGGACAGCTCTCCTACGAGCAGTACTTC. This translates into CAHGQLSYEQYF.

This clone was found a few times. At the DNA level, this CDR3 is encoded by other sequences in the same sample as well. J is TRBJ1-5 and V is TRBV10-2; D possibly corresponds to TRBD1 (5 bases). V gave up 0 bases and J gave up 0 bases, with 9 bases separating them. Germline CDR1 WSHSY, CDR2 SAAADI. The CDR3 totals 16 residues. Here the CDR3 reads CASSESPGNSNQPQHF. In nucleotides, the CDR3 is TGCGCCAGCAGTGAGTCGCCAGGGAATAGCAATCAGCCCCAGCATTTT.

This clone was observed a handful of times. The genes are TRBV6-2 or TRBV6-3 and TRBJ2-1, with 7 bases fitting TRBD2. J lost 8 bases, V lost 4 bases, and 14 bases had no gene match. Germline V gene data show CDR1 as MNHEY and CDR2 as SVGEGT. CDR3 length: 16 residues. CDR3 loop: CASSSHPATGGDEQFF. In nucleotides, the CDR3 is TGTGCCAGCAGTTCCCACCCCGCCACGGGAGGTGATGAGCAGTTCTTC.

The chain employs TRBV21-1 and TRBJ2-4; TRBD1, the table's D call, lacks a check against the DNA. TRBV21-1 counts as a pseudogene. The CDR3 has 19 amino acids. CDR3 sequence: CASSSADRPPPRAKNIQYF. The CDR3 nucleotides are TGTGCCAGCAGCTCCGCCGACAGGCCGCCTCCTCGGGCCAAAAACATTCAGTACTTC.

The rearrangement links TRBV27 to TRBJ1-5; the D is unclear. CDR3 length equals 14 residues. Trimming removed 2 bases from V and 2 bases from J, with 7 bases in between. In germline, CDR1 is MNHEY, CDR2 SMNVEV (reference sequence). CDR3 loop: CASSLGQRNQPQHF. In nucleotides, the CDR3 is TGTGCCAGCAGTTTAGGGCAGCGCAATCAGCCCCAGCATTTT.

The CDR3 loop is CASSSRDTEAFF. In DNA, the CDR3 is TGTGCCAGCAGCTCCCGAGACACTGAAGCTTTCTTT. The chain uses TRBV7-2 and TRBJ1-1; D gene unclear. V dropped 4 bases and J dropped 3 bases, with 6 bases sitting between them. The germline V gene has CDR1 SGHTA and CDR2 FQGNSA. This CDR3 spans 12 amino acids.

V usage is TRBV2 and J usage is TRBJ2-1; 9 bases match TRBD1. Per germline, CDR1 SNHLY and CDR2 FYNNEI. The CDR3 sequence is 16 residues long. V shed 6 bases and J 0 bases; nucleotides not matched to a gene: 6. CDR3 sequence: CASRDRGINSYNEQFF. The CDR3 nucleotides read TGTGCCAGCAGGGACAGGGGAATCAACTCCTACAATGAGCAGTTCTTC.

V gene TRBV20-1 combines with J gene TRBJ1-5, with no clear D. CDR3 size: 13 residues. CDR1 is DFQATT and CDR2 is SNEGSKA in the germline V gene (reference sequence). Trimming took 3 bases from V and 2 from J, leaving 8 bases between them. DNA for the CDR3: TGCAGTGCTAGTCCCGGAGGCAATCAGCCCCAGCATTTT. Translating gives CSASPGGNQPQHF.